Described below is a single T cell receptor beta chain sequence and its context. Its specificity is not known. The CDR3 runs to 12 residues. V lost 6 bases, J lost 5 bases, and 10 bases lay in between. The study, taken as a whole, reports: The larger-cohort validation was restricted to a single TCR beta V-J rearrangement rather than whole repertoires. Tumor Treg TCRs overlapped most with tumor naive CD4+ cells.

Semi-nested PCR with Nested Universal Primer A followed constant-region reverse priming of full-length variable regions. TCRdb independently ran MiXCR on the 5' RACE reads; one entry per CDR3 protein. Among approximately 12,000 distinct CDR3 sequences listed, more than 40% were seen once. The chain carries TRBV12-3 or TRBV12-4 and TRBJ2-5; unclear D gene. Sequencing was performed on tumor-infiltrating naive CD4+ T cells sorted from the breast tumor. Subset given: naive CD4+ T cells, CD4+CD45RA+CD25-. The receptor's source is a female donor with breast cancer. CDR3 nucleotides: TGTGCCAGCAGCCGACTCGGTGAGACCCAGTACTTC. Protein sequence: CASSRLGETQYF.